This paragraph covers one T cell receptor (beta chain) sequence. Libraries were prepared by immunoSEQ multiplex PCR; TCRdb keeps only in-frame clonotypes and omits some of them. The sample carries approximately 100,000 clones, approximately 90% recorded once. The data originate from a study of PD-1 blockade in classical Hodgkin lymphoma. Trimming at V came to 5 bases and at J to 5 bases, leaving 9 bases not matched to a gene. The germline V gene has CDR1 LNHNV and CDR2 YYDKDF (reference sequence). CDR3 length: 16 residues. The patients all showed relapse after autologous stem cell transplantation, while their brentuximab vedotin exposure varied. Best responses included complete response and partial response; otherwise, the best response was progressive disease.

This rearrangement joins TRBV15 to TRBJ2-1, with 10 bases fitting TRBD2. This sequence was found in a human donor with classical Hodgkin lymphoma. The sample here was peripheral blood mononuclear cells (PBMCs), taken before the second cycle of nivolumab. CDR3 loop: CATSRRSGGRDNEQFF. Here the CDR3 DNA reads TGTGCCACCAGCCGACGTAGCGGGGGGCGAGACAATGAGCAGTTCTTC.